Listed below are T cell receptor beta chains from one sample, sequenced in a study of graft-versus-host responses after intestinal transplantation. Antigens for these TCRs are unknown. Some clones are missing from TCRdb's copy, which holds only in-frame ones; the method was immunoSEQ multiplex PCR. The sample yields 100,000 to 120,000 clones, about 94% seen once. This specimen was unstimulated CD8+ T cells sorted from spleen or lymph node cells, taken before intestinal transplant. These receptors all stem from a human donor who received an intestinal transplant. Each CDR3 is given with its conserved first and last residue. D genes are given only for firm matches. Part of the rows lack a size; the others show once, few, many or a class for expanded clones.

D	V	J	length	size	CDR3	DNA
TRBD1	TRBV30	TRBJ1-5	14	-	CAWSGTESNQPQHF	TGTGCCTGGTCCGGGACAGAGAGCAATCAGCCCCAGCATTTT
-	TRBV9	TRBJ2-7	14	-	CASSVGDNSYEQYF	TGTGCCAGCAGCGTAGGGGACAACTCCTACGAGCAGTACTTC
-	TRBV5-4	TRBJ1-4	16	-	CASSWDPEATNEKLFF	TGTGCCAGCAGCTGGGACCCGGAGGCAACTAATGAAAAACTGTTTTTT
TRBD1	TRBV30	TRBJ1-5	14	-	CAWSVGQGGQPQHF	TGTGCCTGGAGTGTCGGACAGGGTGGTCAGCCCCAGCATTTT
TRBD2	TRBV5-6	TRBJ2-1	12	once	CASSPSGMEQFF	TGTGCCAGCAGCCCTAGCGGGATGGAGCAGTTCTTC
TRBD1	TRBV27	TRBJ2-1	18	-	CASSLSDRGQSSYNEQFF	TGTGCCAGCAGTTTATCAGACAGGGGGCAAAGCTCCTACAATGAGCAGTTCTTC
TRBD1	TRBV6-5	TRBJ1-2	14	-	CASSELTGAAGYTF	TGTGCCAGCAGTGAATTAACAGGGGCCGCTGGCTACACCTTC
-	TRBV28	TRBJ2-1	15	once	CASSLRGPSYNEQFF	TGTGCCAGCAGTTTACGCGGGCCGTCCTACAATGAGCAGTTCTTC
-	TRBV19	TRBJ2-6	15	-	CASSITLLGANVLTF	TGTGCCAGTAGTATAACCCTCCTCGGGGCCAACGTCCTGACTTTC
TRBD1	TRBV6-5	TRBJ1-2	15	few	CASSYSRDSIYGYTF	TGTGCCAGCAGTTACAGCCGGGACAGCATCTATGGCTACACCTTC
TRBD1	TRBV11-2	TRBJ1-4	16	-	CASTPGQSATNEKLFF	TGTGCCAGCACCCCGGGACAGTCTGCAACTAATGAAAAACTGTTTTTT
-	TRBV7-2	TRBJ2-1	12	-	CASSPDWGEQFF	TGTGCCAGCAGCCCGGACTGGGGAGAGCAGTTCTTC
-	TRBV7-6	TRBJ1-2	14	-	CASSLEVVGYGYTF	TGTGCCAGCAGCCTCGAAGTGGTGGGGTATGGCTACACCTTC
-	TRBV4-1	TRBJ2-7	15	-	CASSPGDTFPYEQYF	TGCGCCAGCAGCCCAGGGGACACATTCCCCTACGAGCAGTACTTC
-	TRBV11-2	TRBJ2-7	13	-	CASSLNPPYEQYF	TGTGCCAGCAGCTTAAACCCCCCCTACGAGCAGTACTTC
TRBD2	TRBV6-5	TRBJ2-7	14	-	CASSYSASGYEQYF	TGTGCCAGCAGTTACTCGGCTAGCGGCTACGAGCAGTACTTC
TRBD2	TRBV30	TRBJ2-1	15	-	CAWSLLAASYNEQFF	TGTGCCTGGAGCCTACTAGCGGCATCCTACAATGAGCAGTTCTTC
TRBD2	TRBV6-5	TRBJ2-1	14	few	CASSWTSGSFEQFF	TGTGCCAGCAGCTGGACTAGCGGGAGTTTTGAGCAGTTCTTC
-	TRBV7-6	TRBJ1-1	13	-	CASSFAGNTEAFF	TGTGCCAGCAGCTTCGCAGGGAACACTGAAGCTTTCTTT
TRBD2	TRBV19	TRBJ2-5	15	-	CARKIAGEFTETQYF	TGTGCCAGAAAAATAGCGGGAGAGTTTACTGAGACCCAGTACTTC
-	TRBV6-5	TRBJ1-5	12	-	CASSDGAGPQHF	TGTGCCAGCAGTGACGGGGCGGGACCCCAGCATTTT
TRBD2	TRBV28	TRBJ2-7	17	-	CASSLMTSGRTNYEQYF	TGTGCCAGCAGTCTGATGACTAGCGGGAGAACCAACTACGAGCAGTACTTC
-	TRBV5-4	TRBJ1-4	13	few	CASSLAINEKLFF	TGTGCCAGCAGCTTGGCCATTAATGAAAAACTGTTTTTT
-	TRBV9	TRBJ2-3	15	-	CASSVVGGLTDTQYF	TGTGCCAGCAGCGTAGTCGGGGGGCTCACAGATACGCAGTATTTT
-	TRBV7-3	TRBJ1-2	11	-	CASSSTVSYTF	TGTGCCAGCAGCTCGACAGTTAGCTACACCTTC
TRBD1	TRBV5-1	TRBJ2-1	16	-	CASSISRDRVYNEQFF	TGCGCCAGCAGCATATCCCGGGACAGGGTCTACAATGAGCAGTTCTTC
-	TRBV4-2	TRBJ1-2	16	-	CASSPEWRGWPYGYTF	TGTGCCAGCAGCCCGGAGTGGAGGGGGTGGCCCTATGGCTACACCTTC
TRBD2	TRBV6-5	TRBJ2-1	15	-	CASSYSMGGVDEQFF	TGTGCCAGCAGTTACTCCATGGGGGGGGTGGATGAGCAGTTCTTC
-	TRBV6-5	TRBJ2-1	13	-	CASSPSLYNEQFF	TGTGCCAGCAGCCCCTCCCTCTACAATGAGCAGTTCTTC
-	TRBV7-9	TRBJ2-7	17	-	CASSLAAGGPSSYEQYF	TGTGCCAGCAGCTTAGCGGCGGGCGGACCGAGCTCCTACGAGCAGTACTTC
-	TRBV4-2	TRBJ2-7	15	-	CASSQGAASSYEQYF	TGTGCCAGCAGCCAAGGTGCGGCGAGCTCCTACGAGCAGTACTTC
-	TRBV2	TRBJ2-1	9	-	CASGDEQFF	TGTGCCAGCGGCGATGAGCAGTTCTTC
TRBD2	TRBV5-5	TRBJ2-7	15	-	CASSLVAGLYYEQYF	TGTGCCAGCAGCTTGGTAGCGGGCCTTTACTACGAGCAGTACTTC